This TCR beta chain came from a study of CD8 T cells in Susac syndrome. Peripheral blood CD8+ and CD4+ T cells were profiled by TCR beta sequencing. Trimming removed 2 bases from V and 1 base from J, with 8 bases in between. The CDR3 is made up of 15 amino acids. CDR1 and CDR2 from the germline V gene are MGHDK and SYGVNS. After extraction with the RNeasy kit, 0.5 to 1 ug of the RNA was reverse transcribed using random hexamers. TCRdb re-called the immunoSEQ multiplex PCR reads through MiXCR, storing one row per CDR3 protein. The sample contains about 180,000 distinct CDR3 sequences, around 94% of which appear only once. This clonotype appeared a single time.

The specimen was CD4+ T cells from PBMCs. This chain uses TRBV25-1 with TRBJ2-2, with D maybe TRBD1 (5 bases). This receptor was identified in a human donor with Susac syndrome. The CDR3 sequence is CASSEARGNTGELFF. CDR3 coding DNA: TGTGCCAGCAGTGAAGCTAGGGGGAACACCGGGGAGCTGTTTTTT. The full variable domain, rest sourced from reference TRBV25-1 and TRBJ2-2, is EADIYQTPRYLVIGTGKKITLECSQTMGHDKMYWYQQDPGMELHLIHYSYGVNSTEKGDLSSESTVSRIRTEHFPLTLESARPSHTSQYLCASSEARGNTGELFFGEGSRLTVL.